This is a list of T cell receptor beta chains from one sample in a study of blood T cells in healthy people across ages. TCRdb itself ran the 5' RACE reads through MiXCR, one entry per CDR3 protein. The data contain about 1 million distinct CDR3 sequences, 20% to 25% of them singletons. These data are also associated with another study on T cells of mothers and their children.

Specimen: blood. The receptors derive from a girl aged 2-9 years in good health. The CDR3 runs from the conserved cysteine through the conserved F or W. The order of the fields is D gene, J gene, V gene, clone size, CDR3 protein, CDR3 DNA. The D gene is left open where the match is weak. For some rows the clone size is stated as once, few or many, or as a class when expanded; others skip it.

D gene: -; J gene: TRBJ1-1; V gene: TRBV12-5; clone size: -; CDR3 protein: CASGPPSGAGEAFF; CDR3 DNA: TGTGCTAGTGGCCCACCCTCGGGCGCGGGAGAAGCTTTCTTT
D gene: -; J gene: TRBJ2-7; V gene: TRBV4-3; clone size: few; CDR3 protein: CASSQASESYEQYF; CDR3 DNA: TGCGCCAGCAGCCAAGCTAGCGAGTCCTACGAGCAGTACTTC
D gene: -; J gene: TRBJ2-2; V gene: TRBV29-1; clone size: -; CDR3 protein: CSVERGANTGELFF; CDR3 DNA: TGCAGCGTTGAGAGGGGGGCTAACACCGGGGAGCTGTTTTTT
D gene: TRBD1; J gene: TRBJ2-3; V gene: TRBV20-1; clone size: few; CDR3 protein: CSARGVQGTDTQYF; CDR3 DNA: TGCAGTGCTAGAGGCGTACAGGGGACCGATACGCAGTATTTT
D gene: -; J gene: TRBJ2-1; V gene: TRBV27; clone size: -; CDR3 protein: CASSLEPGNEQFF; CDR3 DNA: TGTGCCAGCAGTTTGGAGCCTGGTAATGAGCAGTTCTTC
D gene: -; J gene: TRBJ1-3; V gene: TRBV29-1; clone size: many; CDR3 protein: CSVEGGNTIYF; CDR3 DNA: TGCAGCGTTGAGGGGGGAAACACCATATATTTT
D gene: TRBD2; J gene: TRBJ2-7; V gene: TRBV6-6; clone size: -; CDR3 protein: CASSHAGGPTYEQYF; CDR3 DNA: TGTGCCAGCAGCCACGCGGGGGGCCCTACCTACGAGCAGTACTTC
D gene: TRBD1; J gene: TRBJ2-3; V gene: TRBV11-2; clone size: -; CDR3 protein: CASSSGTGITDTQYF; CDR3 DNA: TGTGCCAGCAGCTCCGGGACAGGGATCACAGATACGCAGTATTTT
D gene: -; J gene: TRBJ1-1; V gene: TRBV28; clone size: -; CDR3 protein: CASRLHSTTNTEAFF; CDR3 DNA: TGTGCCAGCAGGTTACACTCTACAACAAACACTGAAGCTTTCTTT
D gene: -; J gene: TRBJ2-1; V gene: TRBV4-2; clone size: few; CDR3 protein: CASSQVIGTGDEQFF; CDR3 DNA: TGTGCCAGCAGCCAAGTCATTGGGACTGGGGATGAGCAGTTCTTC
D gene: -; J gene: TRBJ2-1; V gene: TRBV15; clone size: -; CDR3 protein: CATSSPQNKREQFF; CDR3 DNA: TGTGCCACCAGCAGCCCGCAAAACAAAAGGGAGCAGTTCTTC
D gene: TRBD1; J gene: TRBJ1-1; V gene: TRBV25-1; clone size: few; CDR3 protein: CASRGQINTEAFF; CDR3 DNA: TGTGCCAGTAGGGGACAGATAAACACTGAAGCTTTCTTT
D gene: -; J gene: TRBJ2-7; V gene: TRBV6-5; clone size: -; CDR3 protein: CASSYFGSKSYEQYF; CDR3 DNA: TGTGCCAGCAGTTACTTCGGGTCAAAGAGCTACGAGCAGTACTTC
D gene: TRBD2; J gene: TRBJ2-1; V gene: TRBV7-3; clone size: few; CDR3 protein: CASSLTGTSGRVSSYNEQFF; CDR3 DNA: TGTGCCAGCAGCTTAACCGGGACTAGCGGGAGGGTCAGCTCCTACAATGAGCAGTTCTTC
D gene: TRBD2; J gene: TRBJ2-5; V gene: TRBV12-3/TRBV12-4; clone size: -; CDR3 protein: CASTLGGAGTQYF; CDR3 DNA: TGTGCCAGCACCCTCGGGGGGGCGGGGACCCAGTACTTC
D gene: -; J gene: TRBJ1-2; V gene: TRBV29-1; clone size: few; CDR3 protein: CSVERGKGHGYTF; CDR3 DNA: TGCAGCGTTGAAAGGGGTAAAGGGCATGGCTACACCTTC
D gene: TRBD2; J gene: TRBJ2-5; V gene: TRBV4-1; clone size: -; CDR3 protein: CASSQDGAGRGQSQYF; CDR3 DNA: TGCGCCAGCAGCCAAGATGGGGCCGGGAGGGGTCAGTCCCAGTACTTC
D gene: -; J gene: TRBJ2-6; V gene: TRBV3-1; clone size: -; CDR3 protein: CASSPFGANVLTF; CDR3 DNA: TGTGCCAGCAGCCCTTTTGGGGCCAACGTCCTGACTTTC
D gene: -; J gene: TRBJ2-5; V gene: TRBV7-2; clone size: -; CDR3 protein: CASSFSTGRETQYF; CDR3 DNA: TGTGCCAGCAGCTTCTCGACAGGGAGGGAGACCCAGTACTTC
D gene: -; J gene: TRBJ2-1; V gene: TRBV6-1; clone size: -; CDR3 protein: CASTALKNEQFF; CDR3 DNA: TGTGCCAGCACGGCCCTGAAGAATGAGCAGTTCTTC
D gene: -; J gene: TRBJ2-1; V gene: TRBV5-1; clone size: -; CDR3 protein: CASCEGGTYNEQFF; CDR3 DNA: TGCGCCAGCTGCGAGGGGGGGACCTACAATGAGCAGTTCTTC
D gene: -; J gene: TRBJ2-3; V gene: TRBV27; clone size: few; CDR3 protein: CASSLWTSDTQYF; CDR3 DNA: TGTGCCAGCAGTTTATGGACCTCCGATACGCAGTATTTT
D gene: -; J gene: TRBJ2-2; V gene: TRBV11-1; clone size: -; CDR3 protein: CASSSRRGGGELFF; CDR3 DNA: TGTGCCAGCAGCTCTAGACGGGGAGGCGGGGAGCTGTTTTTT
D gene: -; J gene: TRBJ2-5; V gene: TRBV20-1; clone size: -; CDR3 protein: CSADDGFQETQYF; CDR3 DNA: TGCAGTGCGGACGACGGTTTCCAAGAGACCCAGTACTTC
D gene: -; J gene: TRBJ1-3; V gene: TRBV7-9; clone size: few; CDR3 protein: CASSLPTGSGNTIYF; CDR3 DNA: TGTGCCAGCAGCCTCCCTACAGGGTCTGGAAACACCATATATTTT
D gene: -; J gene: TRBJ2-2; V gene: TRBV4-1; clone size: -; CDR3 protein: CASSQGGANTGELFF; CDR3 DNA: TGCGCCAGCAGCCAAGGGGGCGCGAACACCGGGGAGCTGTTTTTT
D gene: -; J gene: TRBJ2-1; V gene: TRBV9; clone size: -; CDR3 protein: CASSVNSEKAEQFF; CDR3 DNA: TGTGCCAGCAGCGTAAATTCGGAGAAGGCTGAGCAGTTCTTC
D gene: -; J gene: TRBJ2-1; V gene: TRBV7-3; clone size: few; CDR3 protein: CASSSRQGSYNEQFF; CDR3 DNA: TGTGCCAGCAGCTCACGTCAAGGCTCCTACAATGAGCAGTTCTTC
D gene: -; J gene: TRBJ2-3; V gene: TRBV5-1; clone size: few; CDR3 protein: CASSPAFGTDTQYF; CDR3 DNA: TGCGCCAGCAGCCCAGCGTTTGGCACAGATACGCAGTATTTT
D gene: TRBD1; J gene: TRBJ2-7; V gene: TRBV29-1; clone size: few; CDR3 protein: CSVCPGQGIYEQYF; CDR3 DNA: TGCAGCGTGTGTCCGGGACAGGGGATCTACGAGCAGTACTTC
D gene: -; J gene: TRBJ2-6; V gene: TRBV4-1; clone size: -; CDR3 protein: CASSQDKFSGANVLTF; CDR3 DNA: TGCGCCAGCAGCCAAGATAAGTTCTCTGGGGCCAACGTCCTGACTTTC
D gene: TRBD1; J gene: TRBJ1-6; V gene: TRBV28; clone size: -; CDR3 protein: CASSWSGRQGSNSPLHF; CDR3 DNA: TGTGCCAGCAGTTGGTCGGGGAGACAGGGGTCCAATTCACCCCTCCACTTT
D gene: -; J gene: TRBJ2-5; V gene: TRBV12-3/TRBV12-4; clone size: -; CDR3 protein: CASSFPEGVGETQYF; CDR3 DNA: TGTGCCAGCAGTTTCCCCGAGGGGGTTGGAGAGACCCAGTACTTC
D gene: -; J gene: TRBJ2-5; V gene: TRBV5-1; clone size: -; CDR3 protein: CASRAFNRQETQYF; CDR3 DNA: TGCGCCAGCCGGGCCTTTAACAGACAAGAGACCCAGTACTTC
D gene: -; J gene: TRBJ2-5; V gene: TRBV28; clone size: few; CDR3 protein: CASSSPTTLQETQYF; CDR3 DNA: TGTGCCAGCAGTTCCCCGACAACCCTCCAAGAGACCCAGTACTTC
D gene: TRBD2; J gene: TRBJ2-1; V gene: TRBV7-2; clone size: few; CDR3 protein: CASELYSGSPLYNEQFF; CDR3 DNA: TGTGCCAGCGAACTTTATAGCGGGAGCCCCCTCTACAATGAGCAGTTCTTC
D gene: -; J gene: TRBJ2-3; V gene: TRBV24-1; clone size: few; CDR3 protein: CATANGGVSADPTDTQYF; CDR3 DNA: TGTGCCACCGCGAACGGAGGGGTGTCGGCAGATCCCACAGATACGCAGTATTTT
D gene: -; J gene: TRBJ2-1; V gene: TRBV25-1; clone size: few; CDR3 protein: CASSPSEEQFF; CDR3 DNA: TGTGCCAGCAGTCCTTCGGAAGAGCAGTTCTTC
D gene: TRBD2; J gene: TRBJ2-7; V gene: TRBV20-1; clone size: -; CDR3 protein: CSAKAGFSYEQYF; CDR3 DNA: TGCAGTGCTAAAGCGGGGTTCTCCTACGAGCAGTACTTC
D gene: -; J gene: TRBJ1-1; V gene: TRBV5-1; clone size: few; CDR3 protein: CASQAPGAPNTVAFF; CDR3 DNA: TGCGCCAGCCAAGCACCGGGGGCACCGAACACTGTAGCTTTCTTT
D gene: -; J gene: TRBJ2-7; V gene: TRBV20-1; clone size: few; CDR3 protein: CSAQTPAVYEQYF; CDR3 DNA: TGCAGTGCTCAGACCCCGGCGGTCTACGAGCAGTACTTC
D gene: -; J gene: TRBJ2-5; V gene: TRBV11-2; clone size: -; CDR3 protein: CASSWGLETQYF; CDR3 DNA: TGTGCCAGCAGCTGGGGGTTAGAGACCCAGTACTTC